This TCR beta chain comes out of a study of shared clonotypes between healthy human individuals (dated by TCRdb to 2018 to 2020). Notes on the research overall: The cohort comprised two women and a few men aged 18 to 49 years. Leukapheresis yielded between about 0.94 and 10 billion PBMCs per donor. For each donor, three plates each were used for CD4 naive and CD4 memory, two plates were used for CD8 naive, and one plate was used for CD8 memory. To estimate repertoire size and how much clonotypes are shared between individuals, the study performed deep sequencing of blood TCR repertoires from a few healthy adults. Libraries were prepared and TCR repertoires were sequenced by different laboratories using diverse techniques, in order to increase sequencing depth and limit assay-specific biases.

For CDR1 and CDR2, the germline V gene lists SGHDT and YYEEEE. Relative to germline, V is 1 base shorter and J is 9 bases shorter, with 14 bases between their ends. From cysteine to phenylalanine, the CDR3 is 15 amino acids long. The sequence is cut down to CDR3 DNA, 45 bases in frame from base 1. On this clone itself: Its binding antigen is unknown. No clone much larger than this one lies a single base away; base qualities are absent.

TCR CDR3 regions were amplified from genomic DNA by multiplex PCR using the deep immunoSEQ assay. Genomic DNA extracted from each cell subset was distributed evenly over all wells of several immunoSEQ 96-well plates, and each plate served as one replicate. Each replicate PCR for sorted subsets received 200 ng genomic DNA, equal to 30,000 or so T cell genomes. Purified libraries were measured with a Qubit 3.0 fluorometer, size-checked on a Bioanalyzer 2100, and measured again with the KAPA Library Quantification kit. A separate single-read 150-cycle Illumina NextSeq 550 flow cell was used to sequence each immunoSEQ 96-well plate. The authors' analysis ran thus. Because the immunoSEQ output included only junctional sequences and no quality scores, the filtering could not be the same as the filtering used for full-length reads. Sequences were annotated with PyIR, a Python wrapper for IgBLAST v1.9, and V/J genes and CDR3 were assigned using IMGT germline references. Reads with weak V/J assignments (E-value above 1e-6), missing CDR3, stop codons, out-of-frame junctions, or ambiguous translated residues were removed. A V3J clonotype was defined by an identical inferred V gene, J gene, and CDR3 amino acid sequence. Percentage overlap between repertoires was computed as shared unique clonotypes divided by the size of the smaller repertoire. Repertoire richness was assessed with RTK rarefaction, the Chao1 estimator, and Recon v2.1 estimates of unobserved clonotypes. For all TCRbeta clonotypes obtained by the gDNA method from a few donors, generation probabilities were computed with OLGA. TCRdb took this table from immuneACCESS and kept in-frame rearrangements with V and J called. Such tables lack part of the clones; where checked against another copy, unresolved V genes explain under half of the gap, and the rest is unexplained. The V and J calls and the clone size are those of that table, but D and trimming were determined from the DNA. The sample table holds 2 million to 2.5 million clones, of which over 85% were seen once. Of the sample, approximately 0.4% is held by the ten largest clones.

What the work shows at the level of the full study, not this receptor alone: Larger estimated clonotype richness was generally found for naive subsets than for memory subsets. Across a handful of donors, approximately 5% of naive CD4, roughly 3.4% of naive CD8, roughly 2.2% of memory CD4, and roughly 0.4% of memory CD8 clonotypes were shared. Compared with non-shared clonotypes, the clonotypes found in all four sorted-subset donors had higher generation probabilities. Even with the large sequencing depth, rarefaction of the sorted-subset datasets indicated that sequencing was incomplete. Based on pairwise subsampling, the degree of clonotype sharing among donors was expected to be affected by sequencing depth. Sampling was restricted to blood, and TCR repertoires in tissues likely differ from the TCR repertoires found in blood. Because the study included only a small number of donors, the genetic and exposure-history diversity represented was limited.

The donors were healthy, HIV-negative adults who had no recently reported acute infections or vaccinations. Every donor was a Caucasian adult living in Nashville, Tennessee, USA. Magnetic negative selection was used to enrich CD4+ T cells, after which naive cells were positively selected on CD45RA and the negative fraction became the memory subset. After blood collection by leukapheresis, PBMCs were isolated using Ficoll-Histopaque density gradient centrifugation and then cryopreserved in the vapor phase of liquid nitrogen. Analytical flow cytometry was used to check the purity and quantity of every magnetically sorted T cell population. From each sorted fraction, genomic DNA was isolated and quantified by UV absorbance on a Nanodrop 2000c.

The clonotype was recovered from a man aged 18-30 years in good health. Some clones in this sample may be carry-over from other donors' samples. The rearrangement combines TRBV5-6 with TRBJ1-6, and TRBD1 may be the D gene, going by 5 matching bases. Specimen: naive CD4+ T cells from PBMCs. The cell subset or site label on this specimen signifies: CD45RA+ positively selected. The CDR3 amino acid sequence is: CASSLWGRVASPLHF. The nucleotides read TGTGCCAGCAGCTTGTGGGGCAGGGTAGCTTCACCCCTCCACTTT.